Following are 21 T cell receptor beta chains from one sample sequenced in a study of blood T cell repertoires in COVID-19. Generated by immunoSEQ multiplex PCR, the TCRdb table keeps only in-frame clones and is missing some. The table shows about 240,000 clones, with about 87% occurring only once. Material for sequencing was PBMCs or T cells enriched from blood (not recorded which). The receptors derive from a woman aged 30 to 39 with acute COVID-19.

V gene TRBV19 combines with J gene TRBJ1-2; D might be TRBD1 (5 bases). In germline, CDR1 is LNHDA, CDR2 SQIVND (reference sequence). The V end lost 5 bases, the J end lost 4 bases, and 14 bases lay between the germline ends. The CDR3 covers 14 residues. CDR3 sequence reads: CASSLPGGVYGYTF. The CDR3 DNA sequence: TGTGCCAGTAGTCTCCCTGGGGGGGTCTATGGCTACACCTTC.

J is TRBJ1-4 and V is TRBV5-5, with 8 bases aligning to TRBD1. With V trimmed by 1 base and J by 16 bases, 9 bases remained unmatched. The CDR3 consists of 13 residues. Germline V gives CDR1 SGHKS, CDR2 YYEKEE (reference sequence). This CDR3 is CASSLSGGLMGFF. CDR3 DNA sequence: TGTGCCAGCAGCTTGTCAGGGGGCCTGATGGGGTTTTTT.

This clone was counted ten times or more. The chain has TRBV29-1 and TRBJ1-2, with 8 bases that match TRBD1. Germline CDR1 reads SQVTM; CDR2 reads ANQGSEA. CDR3 length equals 13 residues. J gave up 6 bases and V 6 bases, and 9 bases lay outside the gene matches. The CDR3 DNA follows: TGCAGCGTGCCCGGGACAGGTGTCAATGGCTACACCTTC. Translated: CSVPGTGVNGYTF.

J is TRBJ2-3 and V is TRBV10-2, with a tentative D call TRBD1 (6 bases). The CDR3 is 13 residues long. Germline V gene sequence: CDR1 WSHSY, CDR2 SAAADI. V was pared by 6 bases and J by 6 bases, with 13 bases between. The CDR3 coding sequence is TGCGCCAGCAGCATCAACAGGGCCGATACGCAGTATTTT. Translating gives CASSINRADTQYF.

This clone was seen just once. The gene calls are TRBV7-2 and TRBJ2-1, with no clear D. Germline V gene lookup returns CDR1 SGHTA and CDR2 FQGNSA. V was trimmed by 0 bases and J by 8 bases, leaving 17 bases between them. The length of the CDR3 is 16 residues. CDR3 sequence: CASSLALAMGVDEQFF. In DNA, the CDR3 is TGTGCCAGCAGCTTAGCCCTCGCGATGGGCGTGGATGAGCAGTTCTTC.

This chain links TRBV5-1 with TRBJ2-5, with D hard to call. Between the trimmed V and J ends, which lost 3 bases and 1 base, there was a span of 10 bases. Germline-derived CDR1 and CDR2 are SGHRS and YFSETQ. This CDR3 has 14 amino acids. Here the CDR3 reads CASSSMAGQETQYF. The CDR3 nucleotides are TGCGCCAGCAGCTCTATGGCAGGCCAAGAGACCCAGTACTTC.

The CDR3 protein is CASSRGLTGETQYF. The CDR3 DNA reads TGTGCCAGCAGTCGAGGACTGACGGGGGAGACCCAGTACTTC. J is TRBJ2-5 and V is TRBV6-6; D may be TRBD2 (5 bases). V lost 5 bases and J 5 bases, leaving 15 bases between the germline ends. The germline CDR1 and CDR2 sequences are MNHNY and SVGAGI (reference sequence). The length of the CDR3 is 14 residues.

This clone has a single count. The gene calls are TRBV18 and TRBJ2-5, with TRBD2 identical over 14 bases. There are 18 residues in the CDR3. Germline assignment: CDR1 KGHSH and CDR2 LQKENI. V gave up 4 bases and J gave up 2 bases; unmatched junction bases: 9. The CDR3 bases are TGTGCCAGCTCACTACCCACCGGGACTAGCGGGGGACAAGAGACCCAGTACTTC. Amino acid sequence: CASSLPTGTSGGQETQYF. Combining the CDR3 with reference TRBV18 and TRBJ2-5 gives the whole variable domain NAGVMQNPRHLVRRRGQEARLRCSPMKGHSHVYWYRQLPEEGLKFMVYLQKENIIDESGMPKERFSAEFPKEGPSILRIQQVVRGDSAAYFCASSLPTGTSGGQETQYFGPGTRLLVL.

The rearrangement joins TRBV20-1 to TRBJ1-1, with D tentatively TRBD1 (5 bases). The CDR3 loop spans 11 amino acids. The V end was cut by 6 bases, the J end by 7 bases, with 12 bases between. The germline CDR1 and CDR2 sequences are DFQATT and SNEGSKA (reference sequence). This CDR3 reads CSARQRYEAFF. CDR3 bases: TGCAGTGCAAGACAGCGATATGAAGCTTTCTTT.

The chain combines TRBV4-3 with TRBJ1-6; D remains ambiguous. V was trimmed by 0 bases and J by 7 bases, leaving 13 bases between them. The CDR3 extends over 16 amino acids. Germline CDR1 and CDR2: LGHNA and YSLEER. The CDR3 coding sequence is TGCGCCAGCAGCCAAGAACCGGGTATATCCAATTCACCCCTCCACTTT. It translates to CASSQEPGISNSPLHF.

The chain carries TRBV6-5 and TRBJ1-3; TRBD1 agrees at 8 bases. V gave up 6 bases and J gave up 2 bases; unmatched junction bases: 3. Looked up from germline, CDR1 is MNHEY and CDR2 is SVGAGI. CDR3 length equals 14 residues. The CDR3 sequence is CASRWTGPGNTIYF. CDR3 in DNA: TGTGCCAGCAGGTGGACAGGGCCTGGAAACACCATATATTTT.

This chain uses TRBV7-2 with TRBJ1-2; D perhaps matches TRBD1 (5 bases). V dropped 1 base and J dropped 7 bases, with 16 bases sitting between them. CDR1 and CDR2 (germline): SGHTA, FQGNSA. The CDR3 length is 15 residues. This CDR3 reads CASSLEVQASGGYTF. Written as DNA, the CDR3 is TGTGCCAGCAGCTTAGAAGTACAGGCCTCGGGTGGCTACACCTTC.

The V call is TRBV7-6, the J call TRBJ1-2, with a tentative D call TRBD1 (5 bases). The CDR3 runs 16 residues. V dropped 4 bases and J dropped 1 base, with 16 bases sitting between them. Germline V gene lookup returns CDR1 SGHVS and CDR2 FNYEAQ. The CDR3 loop reads CASSSALGLFNYGYTF. The CDR3 DNA is TGTGCCAGCAGCTCCGCCTTGGGACTTTTTAACTATGGCTACACCTTC.

The rearrangement joins TRBV9 to TRBJ2-3, with 9 bases identical to TRBD1. This CDR3 has 17 amino acids. CDR1 SGDLS and CDR2 YYNGEE come from the germline V gene. Trimming removed 0 bases from V and 2 bases from J; junction bases left unmatched: 7. DNA for the CDR3: TGTGCCAGCAGCGTAGCCCCCGGGACAGGGCTCACAGATACGCAGTATTTT. This gives the protein CASSVAPGTGLTDTQYF.

Of note for this clone: The junction differs from germline at one of its ends, possibly a read error. The chain joins TRBV4-1 to TRBJ1-5; no clear D. The germline V gene has CDR1 MGHRA and CDR2 YSYEKL. CDR3 length: 15 amino acids. The CDR3: CASTQTDTGSQPQHF. Written as DNA, the CDR3 is TGCGCCAGCACCCAAACGGATACGGGATCTCAGCCCCAGCATTTT.

The J gene is TRBJ1-1, the V gene TRBV27; D call uncertain. Trimming pared 5 bases from V and 3 bases from J, leaving 13 bases between. This CDR3 spans 14 amino acids. In germline, CDR1 is MNHEY, CDR2 SMNVEV (reference sequence). CDR3 nucleotide sequence: TGTGCCAGCAGTCCAGCGGCAGAATACACTGAAGCTTTCTTT. Residues: CASSPAAEYTEAFF.

The rearrangement uses TRBV19 and TRBJ1-2; TRBD1 agrees at 7 bases. Germline V lookup: CDR1 LNHDA, CDR2 SQIVND (reference sequence). CDR3 length: 17 residues. V lost 7 bases to trimming and J lost 4 bases; unmatched junction nucleotides: 18. This CDR3 is CASKKGAFTGFPYGYTF. For the CDR3, the DNA is TGTGCCAGTAAGAAGGGGGCCTTCACAGGGTTCCCCTATGGCTACACCTTC.

This chain uses TRBV7-8 with TRBJ1-2; 10 nucleotides line up with TRBD1. With 5 bases clipped from V and 6 bases from J, the junction kept 6 bases outside the gene matches. CDR1 SGHVS and CDR2 FQNEAQ come from the germline V gene. The CDR3 is made up of 14 amino acids. The CDR3 is CASSLRQGAHGYTF. As DNA, the CDR3 is TGTGCCAGCAGCCTCCGACAGGGGGCGCATGGCTACACCTTC.

The chain combines TRBV30 with TRBJ1-1; TRBD1 might be the D (6 bases). CDR1 is GTSNPN, CDR2 SVGIG, per germline (reference sequence). The CDR3 is 13 amino acids. V lost 0 bases and J lost 5, with 10 bases in between. CDR3 DNA sequence: TGTGCCTGGAGTGTACAGGGTGCGACTGAAGCTTTCTTT. Its translation: CAWSVQGATEAFF.

This rearrangement joins TRBV27 to TRBJ1-5; D gene unclear. The germline V gene has CDR1 MNHEY and CDR2 SMNVEV (reference sequence). V lost 2 bases, J lost 1 base, and 15 bases lay in between. This CDR3 has 17 amino acids. The CDR3, as DNA: TGTGCCAGCAGTTTAATCGGGTCCTCGGGGAGCAATCAGCCCCAGCATTTT. Translated, it gives CASSLIGSSGSNQPQHF.

The chain recombines TRBV7-8 with TRBJ2-2; 7 bases map to TRBD2. Germline CDR1 SGHVS, CDR2 FQNEAQ. J was trimmed by 4 bases and V by 5 bases; bases with no gene match: 7. This CDR3 is built from 15 residues. CDR3 sequence: CASSPQRGRTGELFF. The CDR3 DNA follows: TGTGCCAGCAGCCCCCAGCGGGGACGCACCGGGGAGCTGTTTTTT.